A selection of T cell receptor beta chains follows, all from one sample in a study of shared clonotypes between healthy human individuals. Clones were sequenced by immunoSEQ multiplex PCR, and TCRdb holds only the in-frame ones, with some missing. The sample comprises 2 million to 2.5 million clones, 80% to 95% of which are singletons, and 0.37% rests with the top ten. The source material was naive CD4+ T cells from PBMCs. These receptors were taken from a man between 18 and 29 years old in good health. Some clones in this sample may be carry-over from other donors' samples. The CDR3 runs from the conserved cysteine through the conserved F or W. D genes are given only for firm matches. The size field is filled for only some rows; it gives once, few, many or a size class.

v_gene	d_gene	j_gene	abundance	CDR3aa	CDR3nt
TRBV7-9	TRBD1	TRBJ2-2	NA	CASSLVGRQGLLTGELFF	TGTGCCAGCAGCTTAGTTGGGCGACAGGGGTTACTGACCGGGGAGCTGTTTTTT
TRBV6-5	NA	TRBJ2-7	NA	CASSSRGGVGYEQYF	TGTGCCAGCAGTTCCAGGGGTGGGGTAGGCTACGAGCAGTACTTC
TRBV19	TRBD1	TRBJ2-7	NA	CASSGSGTGGAGAQYF	TGTGCCAGTAGTGGATCCGGGACAGGGGGCGCGGGGGCGCAGTACTTC
TRBV5-4	NA	TRBJ2-1	once	CASSLALGGAHNEQFF	TGTGCCAGCAGCTTGGCACTAGGCGGAGCCCACAATGAGCAGTTCTTC
TRBV25-1	NA	TRBJ2-1	NA	CASSGRRGGFSYNEQFF	TGTGCCAGCAGTGGGCGTCGAGGGGGTTTCTCCTACAATGAGCAGTTCTTC
TRBV18	TRBD1	TRBJ1-1	NA	CASSSGQGMNTEAFF	TGTGCCAGCTCATCGGGACAGGGCATGAACACTGAAGCTTTCTTT
TRBV5-1	NA	TRBJ2-2	NA	CASSTGPISNTGELFF	TGCGCCAGCAGCACAGGGCCCATTTCGAACACCGGGGAGCTGTTTTTT
TRBV7-8	NA	TRBJ2-5	NA	CASSLSLASGTQYF	TGTGCCAGCAGCTTATCCCTAGCGTCAGGGACCCAGTACTTC
TRBV5-1	TRBD2	TRBJ2-1	NA	CASSGGSGIPYNEQFF	TGCGCCAGCAGCGGAGGTAGCGGGATTCCGTACAATGAGCAGTTCTTC
TRBV4-1	NA	TRBJ1-1	NA	CASSQKTRAAGNTEAFF	TGCGCCAGCAGCCAAAAAACGAGGGCTGCGGGGAACACTGAAGCTTTCTTT
TRBV5-4	NA	TRBJ1-3	NA	CASSLIGKENTIYF	TGTGCCAGCAGCTTGATAGGCAAAGAAAACACCATATATTTT
TRBV19	TRBD2	TRBJ2-3	NA	CASIGTSGLTSTDTQYF	TGTGCCAGTATCGGGACTAGCGGGCTCACTAGCACAGATACGCAGTATTTT
TRBV4-1	NA	TRBJ2-3	NA	CASSRSNTQYF	TGCGCCAGCAGCCGTTCGAATACGCAGTATTTT
TRBV9	NA	TRBJ2-2	NA	CASSVVGSYANTGELFF	TGTGCCAGCAGCGTAGTAGGCAGTTATGCGAACACCGGGGAGCTGTTTTTT
TRBV5-6	TRBD2	TRBJ2-3	NA	CASSLPSGSRGGTDTQYF	TGTGCCAGCAGCTTGCCTAGCGGGAGTCGGGGCGGCACAGATACGCAGTATTTT
TRBV5-1	NA	TRBJ2-1	NA	CASSLGFGDPTDDEQFF	TGCGCCAGCAGCTTGGGGTTTGGCGACCCGACAGACGATGAGCAGTTCTTC
TRBV27	NA	TRBJ2-7	NA	CASRLAINSYEQYF	TGTGCCAGCAGGCTAGCGATCAACTCCTACGAGCAGTACTTC
TRBV6-5	NA	TRBJ1-5	NA	CASSYRENQPQHF	TGTGCCAGCAGTTACAGGGAAAATCAGCCCCAGCATTTT
TRBV5-5	TRBD1	TRBJ1-2	few	CASSFPGGDGYTF	TGTGCCAGCAGCTTTCCAGGGGGTGATGGCTACACCTTC
TRBV5-4	NA	TRBJ2-7	NA	CASSLGLGNYEQYF	TGTGCCAGCAGCTTGGGCTTAGGGAACTACGAGCAGTACTTC
TRBV6-5	NA	TRBJ1-4	NA	CASSPEGTNEKLFF	TGTGCCAGCAGCCCGGAGGGGACTAATGAAAAACTGTTTTTT
TRBV5-5	NA	TRBJ2-7	few	CASSQLGPIGGYEQYF	TGTGCCAGCAGCCAACTCGGGCCGATAGGGGGCTACGAGCAGTACTTC
TRBV7-2	TRBD2	TRBJ2-5	once	CASSLVLAGQETQYF	TGTGCCAGCAGCTTAGTTCTAGCGGGCCAAGAGACCCAGTACTTC
TRBV28	NA	TRBJ1-1	NA	CASSPGGENTEAFF	TGTGCCAGCAGTCCCGGGGGGGAGAACACTGAAGCTTTCTTT
TRBV11-1	NA	TRBJ2-4	NA	CASSLNTENIQYF	TGTGCCAGCAGCTTAAACACAGAAAACATTCAGTACTTC
TRBV7-9	TRBD1	TRBJ1-1	NA	CASSLAKGQGLVTEAFF	TGTGCCAGCAGCTTAGCAAAGGGACAGGGACTTGTGACTGAAGCTTTCTTT
TRBV7-2	NA	TRBJ2-7	NA	CASSPRDSDYEQYF	TGTGCCAGCAGCCCACGGGACTCCGACTACGAGCAGTACTTC
TRBV20-1	NA	TRBJ1-3	NA	CSARVGDTIYF	TGCAGTGCTAGAGTCGGGGACACCATATATTTT
TRBV6-4	NA	TRBJ1-5	once	CASSEGAAQPQHF	TGTGCCAGCAGTGAGGGGGCCGCTCAGCCCCAGCATTTT
TRBV18	TRBD1	TRBJ1-5	NA	CASSPGQERGQPQHF	TGTGCCAGCTCTCCTGGACAGGAGAGAGGTCAGCCCCAGCATTTT
TRBV11-3	TRBD2	TRBJ2-7	NA	CASSSSSGSHEQYF	TGTGCCAGCAGCTCGTCTAGCGGGAGCCACGAGCAGTACTTC
TRBV5-4	TRBD2	TRBJ2-5	once	CASSLEGLAGEKQETQYF	TGTGCCAGCAGCTTGGAGGGACTAGCGGGGGAAAAACAAGAGACCCAGTACTTC
TRBV28	TRBD2	TRBJ2-7	once	CASSSTSGPYEQYF	TGTGCCAGCAGTTCCACTAGCGGGCCCTACGAGCAGTACTTC
TRBV18	TRBD1	TRBJ1-2	NA	CASSPDRGPYGYTF	TGTGCCAGCTCACCGGACAGGGGGCCGTATGGCTACACCTTC
TRBV7-5	NA	TRBJ2-3	NA	CVRSLGVPGLTTDTQYF	TGTGTCAGAAGCTTAGGGGTCCCGGGACTAACAACAGATACGCAGTATTTT
TRBV7-3	TRBD1	TRBJ1-4	NA	CASSLIPTGMAGEKLFF	TGTGCCAGCAGCTTAATACCGACAGGGATGGCCGGAGAAAAACTGTTTTTT
TRBV5-1	TRBD2	TRBJ2-5	NA	CASSLGLAGGTYQETQYF	TGCGCCAGCAGCTTGGGACTAGCGGGAGGGACCTACCAAGAGACCCAGTACTTC